These 16 T cell receptor beta chains were sequenced from one sample in a study of neurological immune-mediated disorders (dated 2019 in TCRdb). The method was 5' RACE. Sequencing relied on an Illumina HiSeq 2500. TCRdb reran the public reads through fastp at Q25 and MiXCR, keeping productive beta chains. Rows with one shared CDR3 protein collapse into an entry with the most common genes and DNA. Recorded for this sample are some 14,000 distinct CDR3 sequences; roughly 7% of them occurred a single time. The ten largest clones capture around a quarter of the sample. Sequenced sample: CD8+ T cells from blood. The receptors were gathered from a woman aged 40 to 50 in good health.

This clonotype was observed at least ten times. J is TRBJ2-1 and V is TRBV20-1, with D tentatively TRBD2 (6 bases). Between the trimmed V and J ends, which lost 6 bases and 6 bases, there was a span of 18 bases. The CDR3 covers 14 residues. Germline V lookup: CDR1 DFQATT, CDR2 SNEGSKA (reference sequence). The CDR3 loop is CSATTGLATNEQFF. CDR3 sequence (DNA): TGCAGTGCCACCACGGGGCTAGCGACCAATGAGCAGTTCTTC.

This clonotype was observed many times. The J gene is TRBJ2-7, the V gene TRBV20-1, with D maybe TRBD1 (6 bases). Trimming removed 1 base at V and 2 bases at J, with 12 bases between. In germline, CDR1 is DFQATT, CDR2 SNEGSKA (reference sequence). The CDR3 is 14 amino acids. CDR3 DNA sequence: TGCAGTGCTAGAGGTCAGGGGATGCCCTACGAGCAGTACTTC. It specifies CSARGQGMPYEQYF.

This clonotype showed up many times. The V and J genes are TRBV20-1 and TRBJ1-5, with 7 nucleotides matching TRBD1. Trimming cost V 4 bases and J 0 bases; bases outside gene matches: 3. From germline, CDR1 is DFQATT and CDR2 SNEGSKA (reference sequence). CDR3 size: 14 residues. CDR3 DNA sequence: TGCAGTGCTACGAGACAGGGTAGCAATCAGCCCCAGCATTTT. Amino acids: CSATRQGSNQPQHF.

This clonotype was detected ten times or more. This sequence joins TRBV28 and TRBJ2-3; D is unclear. The CDR3 sequence is 12 residues long. V dropped 11 bases and J dropped 3 bases, with 12 bases sitting between them. Per germline, CDR1 MDHEN and CDR2 SYDVKM. The CDR3 sequence: CAFGPATDTQYF. For the CDR3, the DNA is TGTGCCTTCGGCCCCGCGACAGATACGCAGTATTTT.

The table lists this clonotype with many counts. The CDR3 sequence is CASTFLGTGFDEQFF. The CDR3 nucleotides are TGTGCCAGCACTTTTCTCGGGACAGGGTTTGATGAGCAGTTCTTC. The V call is TRBV5-6, the J call TRBJ2-1; 9 bases are shared with TRBD1. Germline CDR1 is SGHDT and CDR2 is YYEEEE. This CDR3 is 15 amino acids long. The junction had 12 bases not matched to a gene; V was cut back by 6 bases and J by 8 bases.

This clonotype came up many times. This chain links TRBV27 with TRBJ2-6, with D hard to call. V lost 3 bases and J lost 4, with 10 bases in between. This CDR3 region has 15 residues. Germline CDR1 is MNHEY and CDR2 is SMNVEV (reference sequence). The CDR3 region has the DNA TGTGCCAGCAGTTTTCGGGCGGTGGGGGCCAACGTCCTGACTTTC. Translated, it gives CASSFRAVGANVLTF.

The table lists this clonotype with many counts. The chain carries TRBV5-1 and TRBJ2-1; D not certain. Germline CDR1 and CDR2: SGHRS and YFSETQ. Trimming took off 0 bases at V and 6 bases at J, with 10 bases between the two ends. The CDR3 is 14 residues long. The CDR3 DNA follows: TGCGCCAGCAGCTTGGTGGGTAGACCCAATGAGCAGTTCTTC. Its translation is CASSLVGRPNEQFF.

This clonotype was seen ten or more times. The genes are TRBV7-2 and TRBJ2-7, with D hard to call. The CDR3 contains 16 residues. V was pared by 4 bases and J by 2 bases, with 18 bases between. From germline, CDR1 is SGHTA and CDR2 FQGNSA. The CDR3 loop reads CASSSPATGLTYEQYF. The CDR3 bases are TGTGCCAGCAGCTCCCCCGCGACGGGTTTAACCTACGAGCAGTACTTC.

The table lists this clonotype with many counts. This chain links TRBV7-9 with TRBJ2-1; D might be TRBD2 (5 bases). CDR1 and CDR2 (germline): SEHNR, FQNEAQ (reference sequence). V was trimmed by 1 base and J by 4 bases, leaving 14 bases between them. The CDR3 totals 16 residues. The CDR3 DNA follows: TGTGCCAGCAGCTTAGGTAGGCCTAGCAGATACAATGAGCAGTTCTTC. Its protein product is CASSLGRPSRYNEQFF.

Ten or more counts support this clonotype. The chain joins TRBV18 to TRBJ2-7; D perhaps matches TRBD2 (7 bases). CDR3 size: 16 residues. V lost 3 bases and J 5 bases, leaving 20 bases between the germline ends. Germline CDR1 is KGHSH and CDR2 is LQKENI. In DNA, the CDR3 is TGTGCCAGCTCACCTCCGGGGGGCTGGCCGCCGAACGAGCAGTACTTC. Its translation is CASSPPGGWPPNEQYF. The full variable domain, rest sourced from reference TRBV18 and TRBJ2-7, is NAGVMQNPRHLVRRRGQEARLRCSPMKGHSHVYWYRQLPEEGLKFMVYLQKENIIDESGMPKERFSAEFPKEGPSILRIQQVVRGDSAAYFCASSPPGGWPPNEQYFGPGTRLTVT.

Many counts were recorded for this clonotype. The V and J genes are TRBV7-9 and TRBJ2-7; D is possibly TRBD2 (6 bases). This CDR3 has 15 residues. The germline V and J ends were trimmed by 6 bases and 0 bases, with 15 bases remaining between them. Germline V gene sequence: CDR1 SEHNR, CDR2 FQNEAQ (reference sequence). CDR3 residues: CASSDGGTVSYEQYF. CDR3 in DNA: TGTGCCAGCAGTGATGGGGGGACTGTCTCCTACGAGCAGTACTTC.

This clonotype appeared many times. In DNA form, the CDR3 reads TGCGCCAGCAGCCTTGGTATGTCGGCGGGGCAGGGCCACTACGAGCAGTACTTC. As protein: CASSLGMSAGQGHYEQYF. This rearrangement joins TRBV4-1 to TRBJ2-7; weak D call: TRBD2 (6 bases). The germline gives CDR1 MGHRA, CDR2 YSYEKL. The CDR3 sequence is 18 residues long. V lost 4 bases and J 3 bases, leaving 25 bases between the germline ends.

This clonotype was observed at least ten times. The chain is built from TRBV5-1 and TRBJ2-7, with a weak D call TRBD2 (6 bases). CDR1 and CDR2 (germline): SGHRS, YFSETQ. Trimming cost V 4 bases and J 4 bases, with 12 bases left between them. This CDR3 spans 13 amino acids. The CDR3 reads CASSPGVVYEQYF. The CDR3 DNA is TGCGCCAGCAGCCCGGGAGTAGTATACGAGCAGTACTTC.

At least ten counts were recorded for this clonotype. V usage is TRBV4-1 and J usage is TRBJ2-1, with TRBD2 as a possible D gene (6 bases). In germline, CDR1 is MGHRA, CDR2 YSYEKL. The CDR3 contains 17 residues. The V and J ends lost 3 bases and 6 bases respectively, with 21 bases between them. The CDR3 here is CASSHPPGVGRLNEQFF. Written as DNA, the CDR3 is TGCGCCAGCAGCCATCCCCCGGGGGTTGGGCGACTCAATGAGCAGTTCTTC.

This clonotype has at least ten counts. V gene TRBV5-1 combines with J gene TRBJ1-1; perhaps TRBD1 as D (5 bases). The CDR3 runs 14 residues. V was pared by 1 base and J by 6 bases, with 13 bases between. Germline CDR1 reads SGHRS; CDR2 reads YFSETQ. For the CDR3, the DNA is TGCGCCAGCAGCTTGCAGGGTAATCGCGCTGAAGCTTTCTTT. It codes for CASSLQGNRAEAFF.

This clonotype was observed many times. The V and J genes are TRBV7-6 and TRBJ2-1; D is possibly TRBD2 (5 bases). V was trimmed by 1 base and J by 9 bases, leaving 10 bases between them. This CDR3 has 13 residues. The V gene's germline CDR1 is SGHVS and CDR2 FNYEAQ. The CDR3 DNA is TGTGCCAGCAGCTTAGTCGGTGGAGGTGAGCAGTTCTTC. Its translation is CASSLVGGGEQFF. The complete variable domain, with remaining parts taken from reference TRBV7-6 and TRBJ2-1, reads GAGVSQSPRYKVTKRGQDVALRCDPISGHVSLYWYRQALGQGPEFLTYFNYEAQQDKSGLPNDRFSAERPEGSISTLTIQRTEQRDSAMYRCASSLVGGGEQFFGPGTRLTVL.